The TCR beta chain described here comes from a study of identical twins. Points from the study as a whole: Interpretation of the results relied on cross-sectional statistical analysis and not on following the same donors. Cord blood's abundant beta clonotypes had fewer insertions, unlike memory repertoires. Model-predicted out-of-frame TCR alpha sharing fell below observed values in monozygotic twins.

Carrying unique molecular identifiers, the cDNA also gained a universal primer site through template switching. MiXCR was run by TCRdb on the 5' RACE reads, yielding one entry per CDR3 protein. In the table there are about 570,000 distinct CDR3 sequences, 9% to 10% of which are singletons. A remark on this clonotype: Its antigen is unidentified.

Deletions cut 4 bases from V and 4 bases from J, with 13 bases between. This CDR3 is built from 14 residues. This sample was also put to use in a study of yellow fever vaccine responses in identical twins.

Sequenced material: PBMCs. This clonotype was sampled from a woman younger than 30 in good health. The chain carries TRBV12-3 or TRBV12-4 and TRBJ1-1; no clear D. The CDR3 DNA sequence: TGTGCCAGCAGTTACTCCCCGGGCGGCACTGAAGCTTTCTTT. This sequence encodes CASSYSPGGTEAFF.